The T cell receptor (beta chain) under discussion was sequenced for a study of CD8 T cells in ankylosing spondylitis. Broader study findings: Significantly higher representation of disease-linked clones was reported for matched ankylosing spondylitis synovial fluid. CD8+ by phenotype, disease-linked clones were relatively rare in peripheral blood.

The table lists this clonotype with many counts. Its antigen is as yet unknown. TCRdb called the 5' RACE reads again in MiXCR, with one record for every CDR3 protein. The sample contains about 140,000 distinct CDR3 sequences, 7.5% to 9.5% of which appear only once. The germline gives CDR1 WNHNN, CDR2 SYGVQD (reference sequence). The CDR3 loop spans 17 amino acids. Trimming pared 0 bases from V and 1 base from J, leaving 13 bases between. The V gene is TRBV10-1, the J gene TRBJ2-1; D perhaps matches TRBD2 (7 bases). This TCR came from a male donor with ankylosing spondylitis. The sequencing sample was made of synovial fluid, either unsorted or a sorted T cell fraction (not recorded which). The CDR3 protein is CASSESRGARSYNEQFF. Written as DNA, the CDR3 is TGCGCCAGCAGTGAGTCCCGGGGGGCGCGTTCCTACAATGAGCAGTTCTTC.